The 2 T cell receptor beta chains given below trace back to one sample, sequenced in a study of blood T cell repertoires in COVID-19. Assay used: immunoSEQ multiplex PCR; TCRdb lists only in-frame clones, some missing. The sample consists of around 260,000 clones, about 86% of them appearing once. The sequenced sample was peripheral blood. These receptors were collected from a man between 18 and 29 years old with active or convalescent COVID-19.

The J gene is TRBJ2-5, the V gene TRBV6-6; D is unclear. Trimming pared 0 bases from V and 2 bases from J, leaving 10 bases between. This CDR3 has 15 amino acids. Germline CDR1 reads MNHNY; CDR2 reads SVGAGI (reference sequence). DNA of the CDR3: TGTGCCAGCAGTTACTCCGGTCTCAGGCAAGAGACCCAGTACTTC. Translating it yields CASSYSGLRQETQYF.

The chain carries TRBV12-3 or TRBV12-4 and TRBJ1-2; no clear D. V shed 3 bases and J shed 2 bases, with 7 bases lying between them. The CDR3 spans 13 residues. CDR3 sequence: CASSFLRNYGYTF. CDR3 DNA: TGTGCCAGCAGTTTTTTACGGAACTATGGCTACACCTTC.